A selection of T cell receptor beta chains follows, all from one sample in a study of cytomegalovirus exposure and HLA in healthy donors. TCRdb keeps only in-frame clones here, not all; method: immunoSEQ multiplex PCR. The sample includes 150,000 to 200,000 clones, 80% of them seen just once. Sequenced material: PBMCs. These receptors all stem from a man in his late teens or twenties in good health and CMV-seropositive. Each CDR3 is given with its conserved first and last residue. Fields, in order: D gene, V gene, clone size, J gene, CDR3 protein, CDR3 DNA. The D gene is left open where the match is weak. The size field is filled for only some rows; it gives once, few, many or a size class.

D: -
V: TRBV2
size: -
J: TRBJ2-7
CDR3: CASSGTADLSYEQYF
DNA: TGTGCCAGCAGTGGGACAGCTGATCTCTCCTACGAGCAGTACTTC

D: -
V: TRBV25-1
size: -
J: TRBJ1-5
CDR3: CASTTRFRVSNQPQHF
DNA: TGTGCCAGCACCACCCGTTTCCGGGTCTCCAATCAGCCCCAGCATTTT

D: TRBD1
V: TRBV5-1
size: -
J: TRBJ2-6
CDR3: CASSLEGGQGSGANVLTF
DNA: TGCGCCAGCAGCTTGGAGGGCGGACAGGGCTCTGGGGCCAACGTCCTGACTTTC

D: -
V: TRBV2
size: -
J: TRBJ1-1
CDR3: CASSLELPTNTEAFF
DNA: TGTGCCAGCAGCCTAGAGCTACCCACGAACACTGAAGCTTTCTTT

D: -
V: TRBV6-5
size: few
J: TRBJ2-5
CDR3: CASSDIETQYF
DNA: TGTGCCAGCAGTGACATCGAGACCCAGTACTTC

D: -
V: TRBV5-4
size: -
J: TRBJ2-5
CDR3: CASSFGDMGGETQYF
DNA: TGTGCCAGCAGCTTCGGCGATATGGGGGGAGAGACCCAGTACTTC

D: -
V: TRBV19
size: -
J: TRBJ2-5
CDR3: CASSTKETQYF
DNA: TGTGCCAGTAGTACCAAAGAGACCCAGTACTTC

D: -
V: TRBV7-8
size: once
J: TRBJ1-1
CDR3: CASSLSSLWTEAFF
DNA: TGTGCCAGCAGCTTATCTAGTCTGTGGACTGAAGCTTTCTTT

D: -
V: TRBV19
size: once
J: TRBJ2-7
CDR3: CASSIVADSYEQYF
DNA: TGTGCCAGTAGTATTGTTGCAGACTCCTACGAGCAGTACTTC

D: TRBD1
V: TRBV19
size: few
J: TRBJ1-2
CDR3: CASTTGGPYGYTF
DNA: TGTGCCAGTACCACAGGGGGTCCCTATGGCTACACCTTC

D: TRBD1
V: TRBV5-5
size: -
J: TRBJ1-5
CDR3: CASSSIGTGRNQPQHF
DNA: TGTGCCAGCAGCAGTATAGGGACAGGCCGGAATCAGCCCCAGCATTTT

D: -
V: TRBV7-9
size: -
J: TRBJ2-7
CDR3: CASSSDITGTRYEQYF
DNA: TGTGCCAGCAGCTCTGACATCACAGGGACGAGATACGAGCAGTACTTC

D: TRBD1
V: TRBV7-9
size: -
J: TRBJ2-7
CDR3: CASRKTTGTTYEQYF
DNA: TGTGCCAGCCGAAAAACGACAGGGACGACCTACGAGCAGTACTTC

D: -
V: TRBV25-1
size: few
J: TRBJ2-1
CDR3: CASSEGGRAQGQFF
DNA: TGTGCCAGCAGTGAAGGGGGACGGGCACAGGGGCAGTTCTTC

D: TRBD1
V: TRBV10-3
size: -
J: TRBJ2-7
CDR3: CAISAGTGDYEQYF
DNA: TGTGCCATCAGCGCCGGGACAGGGGATTACGAGCAGTACTTC

D: -
V: TRBV19
size: -
J: TRBJ1-1
CDR3: CASSEQGRTNTEAFF
DNA: TGTGCCAGTAGCGAGCAGGGTAGGACGAACACTGAAGCTTTCTTT